Sequencing of this T cell receptor beta chain was carried out in a study of blood T cell repertoires in COVID-19. Seattle participants joined during active infection and were tracked over time. The data were produced by immunoSEQ multiplex PCR, yet TCRdb's version contains in-frame clones alone and is incomplete. This sample yields 300,000 to 350,000 clones, of which roughly 87% are seen a single time; approximately 9.9% belongs to the top ten. The ends lost 6 bases at V and 0 bases at J; junction bases unmatched: 12. The CDR3 runs to 17 residues. Per germline, CDR1 KGHSH and CDR2 LQKENI. The rearrangement joins TRBV18 to TRBJ2-7, with TRBD2 matching over 9 bases. The origin of this receptor is a man younger than 40 with COVID-19, enrolled during active disease. The sequenced sample consisted of peripheral blood. In DNA form, the CDR3 reads TGTGCCAGCTCTCCGGGACTAGCATCCTTGAGCTCCTACGAGCAGTACTTC. Encoded protein: CASSPGLASLSSYEQYF.